The clone carrying this T cell receptor (beta chain) was found many times. This record comes from a study of early T cells in non-severe SARS-CoV-2 infection. cDNA molecules, individually, were tagged with unique molecular identifiers. TCRdb ran MiXCR on the 5' RACE reads and lists one entry per CDR3 protein. The table lists about 55,000 distinct CDR3 sequences, under 15% of them singletons. CDR1 SQVTM and CDR2 ANQGSEA come from the germline V gene. The CDR3 loop spans 11 amino acids. Trimming pared 5 bases from V and 6 bases from J, leaving 8 bases between. The rearrangement joins TRBV29-1 to TRBJ1-3, with a tentative D call TRBD1 (6 bases). Sequencing used whole blood, obtained at baseline. This sequence was found in an adult who was a healthcare worker with PCR-confirmed SARS-CoV-2 infection or an uninfected control (not recorded which). The CDR3 DNA reads as TGCAGCGTTAGACAGGAAAACACCATATATTTT. Amino acids: CSVRQENTIYF. Based on the CDR3 plus reference TRBV29-1 and TRBJ1-3, the full variable domain is SAVISQKPSRDICQRGTSLTIQCQVDSQVTMMFWYRQQPGQSLTLIATANQGSEATYESGFVIDKFPISRPNLTFSTLTVSNMSPEDSSIYLCSVRQENTIYFGEGSWLTVV.